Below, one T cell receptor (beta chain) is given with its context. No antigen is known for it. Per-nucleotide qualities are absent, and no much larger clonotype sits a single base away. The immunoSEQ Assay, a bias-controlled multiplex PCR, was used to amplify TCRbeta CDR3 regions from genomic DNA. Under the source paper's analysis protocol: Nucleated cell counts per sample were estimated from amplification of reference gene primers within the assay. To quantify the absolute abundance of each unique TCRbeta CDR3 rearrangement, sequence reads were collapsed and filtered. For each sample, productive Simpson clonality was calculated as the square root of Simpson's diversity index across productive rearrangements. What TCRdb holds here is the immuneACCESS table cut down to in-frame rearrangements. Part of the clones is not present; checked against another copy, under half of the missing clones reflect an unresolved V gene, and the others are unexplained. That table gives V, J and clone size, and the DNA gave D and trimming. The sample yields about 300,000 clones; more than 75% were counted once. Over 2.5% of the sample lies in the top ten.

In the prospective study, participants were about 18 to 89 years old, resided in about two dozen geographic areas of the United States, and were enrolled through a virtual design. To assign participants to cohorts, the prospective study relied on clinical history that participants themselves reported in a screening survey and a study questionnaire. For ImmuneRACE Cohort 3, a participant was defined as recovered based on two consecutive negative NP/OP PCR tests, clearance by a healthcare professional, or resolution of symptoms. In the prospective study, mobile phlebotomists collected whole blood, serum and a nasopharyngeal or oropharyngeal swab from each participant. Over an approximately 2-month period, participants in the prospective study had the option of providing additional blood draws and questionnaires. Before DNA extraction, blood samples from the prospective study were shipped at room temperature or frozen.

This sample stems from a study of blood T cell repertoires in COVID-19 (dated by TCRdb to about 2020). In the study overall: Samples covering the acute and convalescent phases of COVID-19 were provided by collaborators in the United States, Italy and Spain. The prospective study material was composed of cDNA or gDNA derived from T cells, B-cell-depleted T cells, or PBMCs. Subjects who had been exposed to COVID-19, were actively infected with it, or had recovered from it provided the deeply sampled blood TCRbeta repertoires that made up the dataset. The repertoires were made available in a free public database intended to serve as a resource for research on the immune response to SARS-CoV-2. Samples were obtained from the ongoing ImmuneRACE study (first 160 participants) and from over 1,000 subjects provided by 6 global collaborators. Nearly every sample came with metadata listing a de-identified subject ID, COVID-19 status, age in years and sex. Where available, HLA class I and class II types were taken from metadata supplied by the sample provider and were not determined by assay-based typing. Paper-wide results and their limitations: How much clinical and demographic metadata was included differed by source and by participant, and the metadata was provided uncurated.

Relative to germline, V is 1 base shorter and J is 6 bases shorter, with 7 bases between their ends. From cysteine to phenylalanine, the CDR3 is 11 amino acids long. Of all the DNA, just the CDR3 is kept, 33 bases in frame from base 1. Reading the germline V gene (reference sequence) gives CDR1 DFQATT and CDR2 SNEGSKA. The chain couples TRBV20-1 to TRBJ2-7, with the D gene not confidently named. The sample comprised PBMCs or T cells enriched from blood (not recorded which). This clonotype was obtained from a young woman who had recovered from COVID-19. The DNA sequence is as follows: TGCAGTGCTAGAGTTTCATCCGAGCAGTACTTC. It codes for CSARVSSEQYF.